Listed below are T cell receptor beta chains from one sample, sequenced in a study of shared clonotypes between healthy human individuals. The method was immunoSEQ multiplex PCR; TCRdb's version includes in-frame clones alone and lacks a portion of them. The repertoire holds approximately 1,000,000 clones, with roughly 80% as singletons. Sequencing was done on a sample of memory CD4+ T cells from PBMCs. All receptors derive from a young man in good health. Some clones in this sample may be carry-over from other donors' samples. Both conserved end residues are part of each CDR3. A D gene is named only where the DNA matches it firmly. Expanded clones get a size class; other rows say once, few or many, or leave the size out.

D	V	J	size	DNA	CDR3
NA	TRBV5-4	TRBJ2-2	NA	TGTGCCAGCAGCTTAGGGCTAGTCGGGGCCGGGGAGCTGTTTTTT	CASSLGLVGAGELFF
TRBD1	TRBV25-1	TRBJ2-1	NA	TGTGCCAGCAGTGAGAGGGGGACAGGGGGCTTCAATGAGCAGTTCTTC	CASSERGTGGFNEQFF
TRBD2	TRBV4-1	TRBJ2-3	few	TGCGCCAGCAGCCACCCGGGACTAGCACGGACAGATACGCAGTATTTT	CASSHPGLARTDTQYF
NA	TRBV30	TRBJ1-1	NA	TGTGCCTGGGGCCCTAGGGAGTACACTGAAGCTTTCTTT	CAWGPREYTEAFF
TRBD2	TRBV11-1	TRBJ2-1	NA	TGTGCCAGCAGCGAACCTAGCGAGGGTAGCGGGGATTCCTACAATGAGCAGTTCTTC	CASSEPSEGSGDSYNEQFF
NA	TRBV14	TRBJ2-7	NA	TGTGCCAGCAGCTCCTTTAGCGGTAGACCCTCCCACGAGCAGTACTTC	CASSSFSGRPSHEQYF
TRBD2	TRBV6-5	TRBJ2-7	NA	TGTGCCAGCAGCTTAGCGGGAGGGAGCTCCTACGAGCAGTACTTC	CASSLAGGSSYEQYF
NA	TRBV2	TRBJ1-1	NA	TGTGCCAGCAGTGAAGGATTCACTGAAGCTTTCTTT	CASSEGFTEAFF
NA	TRBV29-1	TRBJ2-6	NA	TGCAGCGTATCGGCCTCTGGGGCCAACGTCCTGACTTTC	CSVSASGANVLTF
NA	TRBV30	TRBJ2-7	few	TGTGCCTGGAACTACGGGGGCTACGAGCAGTACTTC	CAWNYGGYEQYF